What follows are 16 T cell receptor beta chains derived from one specimen sequenced in a study of blood T cell repertoires in COVID-19. The repertoire was sequenced with immunoSEQ multiplex PCR; TCRdb's copy has only in-frame clones and lacks some. This table has 60,000 or so clones, 78% appearing once. The sequenced sample was peripheral blood. Receptor source: a human donor in a cohort sampled during active COVID-19.

This clone was seen just once. The V call is TRBV5-6, the J call TRBJ1-5, with TRBD1 matching over 9 bases. Trimming at V came to 4 bases and at J to 3 bases, leaving 5 bases not matched to a gene. Germline CDR1 SGHDT, CDR2 YYEEEE. The CDR3 length is 15 residues. CDR3 nucleotides: TGTGCCAGCAGCCTCGGACAGGGGCTCAATCAGCCCCAGCATTTT. It yields the protein CASSLGQGLNQPQHF.

The chain couples TRBV4-3 to TRBJ2-7; 10 nucleotides agree with TRBD1. The CDR3 consists of 14 residues. V lost 5 bases to trimming and J lost 1 base; unmatched junction nucleotides: 2. Germline values: CDR1 LGHNA, CDR2 YSLEER. The CDR3 is CASSSGQGSYEQYF. CDR3 bases: TGCGCCAGCAGCTCGGGACAGGGGTCCTACGAGCAGTACTTC.

This clone was seen a few times. This chain connects TRBV5-1 to TRBJ2-7; tentative D call: TRBD2 (5 bases). Germline V gene data show CDR1 as SGHRS and CDR2 as YFSETQ. The ends were cut back, 5 bases at V and 2 bases at J, with 8 bases in the middle. This CDR3 contains 12 residues. The CDR3 loop is CASRPGTYEQYF. The CDR3 DNA follows: TGCGCCAGCAGGCCCGGGACCTACGAGCAGTACTTC.

V gene TRBV28 combines with J gene TRBJ1-1; D call uncertain. The V end lost 10 bases, the J end lost 5 bases, and 23 bases lay between the germline ends. The CDR3 runs 15 residues. Looked up from germline, CDR1 is MDHEN and CDR2 is SYDVKM. The CDR3 DNA follows: TGTGCCATCTGCACTGCGGCATCGAGTAGAACTGAAGCTTTCTTT. The encoded protein is CAICTAASSRTEAFF.

V is TRBV6-5 and J is TRBJ2-7, with D possibly being TRBD2 (5 bases). CDR1 and CDR2 (germline): MNHEY, SVGAGI. The V gene lost 5 bases and the J gene lost 6 bases, with 14 bases spanning the gap. CDR3 length equals 13 residues. CDR3 sequence: CASSTTARGEQYF. Here the CDR3 DNA reads TGTGCCAGCAGTACGACGGCCCGGGGCGAGCAGTACTTC.

The J gene is TRBJ2-7, the V gene TRBV24-1; possibly TRBD2 for D (6 bases). The CDR3 contains 14 residues. The V and J ends lost 3 bases and 2 bases respectively, with 10 bases between them. The germline CDR1 and CDR2 sequences are KGHDR and SFDVKD. The CDR3 DNA sequence: TGTGCCACCAGTGATGGGGACTCGACCTACGAGCAGTACTTC. It yields the protein CATSDGDSTYEQYF.

The chain couples TRBV7-9 to TRBJ1-5, with D perhaps TRBD1 (5 bases). Germline lookup yields CDR1 SEHNR and CDR2 FQNEAQ (reference sequence). The CDR3 totals 14 residues. Trimming removed 5 bases at V and 2 bases at J, with 10 bases between. CDR3 in amino acids: CASSGGVRNQPQHF. DNA of the CDR3: TGTGCCAGCAGCGGAGGGGTGCGCAATCAGCCCCAGCATTTT.

V usage is TRBV10-3 and J usage is TRBJ1-3; D is unresolved. V lost 0 bases, J lost 3 bases, and 3 bases lay in between. The CDR3 runs to 13 residues. Germline values: CDR1 ENHRY, CDR2 SYGVKD. The CDR3 region has the DNA TGTGCCATCAGTGAGTCCGGTGGAAACACCATATATTTT. Translated: CAISESGGNTIYF.

This clone was observed a single time. V is TRBV5-1 and J is TRBJ2-7, with TRBD1 as a possible D gene (6 bases). This CDR3 is 12 amino acids long. Deletions cut 2 bases from V and 4 bases from J, with 7 bases between. Looked up from germline, CDR1 is SGHRS and CDR2 is YFSETQ. The CDR3 nucleotides are TGCGCCAGCAGCTTCCAGGGGTACGAGCAGTACTTC. Its translation: CASSFQGYEQYF.

The chain carries TRBV18 and TRBJ1-2; D is ambiguous. The germline V gene encodes CDR1 KGHSH and CDR2 LQKENI. V lost 3 bases to trimming and J lost 7 bases, with 12 bases between them. The CDR3 has 13 amino acids. The CDR3 DNA is TGTGCCAGCTCACCTCGGGTCGCTTCTGGCTACACCTTC. Its translation: CASSPRVASGYTF.

The V gene is TRBV5-5, the J gene TRBJ1-5; 7 bases align to TRBD1. Looked up from germline, CDR1 is SGHKS and CDR2 is YYEKEE (reference sequence). CDR3 length: 18 residues. J lost 0 bases, V lost 3 bases, and 12 bases had no gene match. The chain's CDR3 is CASSSDPPGTASNQPQHF. The CDR3 bases are TGTGCCAGCAGCTCGGATCCACCCGGGACAGCTAGCAATCAGCCCCAGCATTTT.

J is TRBJ2-7 and V is TRBV30; D is perhaps TRBD1 (6 bases). CDR1 is GTSNPN and CDR2 is SVGIG in the germline V gene (reference sequence). This CDR3 region has 13 residues. The CDR3 DNA sequence: TGTGCAATTCTCACGACAGGACGCTACGAGCAGTACTTC. This sequence encodes CAILTTGRYEQYF.

CDR3 in DNA: TGCGCCAGCAGTCTCGGAGGGCCCTCTGGGGCCAACGTCCTGACTTTC. Its protein is CASSLGGPSGANVLTF. The rearrangement uses TRBV10-2 and TRBJ2-6; D may be TRBD2 (6 bases). Trimming removed 5 bases at V and 0 bases at J, with 11 bases between. This CDR3 comprises 16 residues. CDR1 and CDR2 (germline): WSHSY, SAAADI.

In DNA, the CDR3 is TGTGCCAGCAGCTTAGCTCTAGCGGGAGCTTTCGACGAGCAGTACTTC. Its translation: CASSLALAGAFDEQYF. This rearrangement joins TRBV7-9 to TRBJ2-7; 10 positions match TRBD2. Per germline, CDR1 SEHNR and CDR2 FQNEAQ (reference sequence). Trimming took 0 bases from V and 5 from J; bases not matched to a gene: 7. CDR3 length: 16 amino acids.

The V and J genes are TRBV2 and TRBJ2-5; TRBD2 matches 7 bases. The CDR3 runs to 15 residues. V shed 6 bases and J 2 bases; nucleotides not matched to a gene: 9. CDR1 and CDR2 from the germline V gene are SNHLY and FYNNEI. In DNA, the CDR3 is TGTGCCAGCAGGAGGGCGGGACTACAACAAGAGACCCAGTACTTC. Translated: CASRRAGLQQETQYF.

This chain links TRBV5-6 with TRBJ1-2; 9 nucleotides match TRBD1. The CDR3 has 15 amino acids. Germline lookup yields CDR1 SGHDT and CDR2 YYEEEE. The junction had 14 bases not matched to a gene; V was cut back by 4 bases and J by 10 bases. The CDR3 DNA reads as TGTGCCAGCAGCCCAAACAGGGGGCGCGGCCTTCACTACACCTTC. Translation gives CASSPNRGRGLHYTF.